This TCR beta chain was retrieved from a study of cytomegalovirus exposure and HLA in healthy donors. Study conclusions and caveats: In a later analysis, TCR beta V- and J-gene trimming showed a link to a missense DCLRE1C variant.

Germline-derived CDR1 and CDR2 are SEHNR and FQNEAQ (reference sequence). The CDR3 contains 15 residues. Trimming removed 4 bases at V and 0 bases at J, with 10 bases between. Comment on this clone: The antigen is undetermined.

Amplification used 60 Vbeta primers and 13 Jbeta primers. TCRdb's table, derived via immunoSEQ multiplex PCR, lists solely in-frame clones and lacks some. The sample contains 80,000 to 100,000 clones, roughly 70% of which appear only once. The chain uses TRBV7-9 and TRBJ1-3; D call uncertain. Material for sequencing was PBMCs. The sequence came from a man aged 50-60 years in good health and CMV-seronegative. CDR3 amino acids: CASSSPRDSGNTIYF. The CDR3 DNA sequence: TGTGCCAGCAGCTCCCCCCGGGACTCTGGAAACACCATATATTTT. Based on the CDR3 plus reference TRBV7-9 and TRBJ1-3, the full variable domain is DTGVSQNPRHKITKRGQNVTFRCDPISEHNRLYWYRQTLGQGPEFLTYFQNEAQLEKSRLLSDRFSAERPKGSFSTLEIQRTEQGDSAMYLCASSSPRDSGNTIYFGEGSWLTVV.